There are many counts of the clone carrying this T cell receptor (beta chain). The data were obtained in a study of T cells in Graves' hyperthyroidism and ophthalmopathy. The study defined stable Graves' hyperthyroidism as no ophthalmopathy progression within 18 months. Diagnosing involved the use of clinical symptoms, serum thyroxine and TRAb, thyroid ultrasound and orbital computed tomography. The V and J ends lost 4 bases and 1 base respectively, with 17 bases between them. Germline V gene sequence: CDR1 SGHTS, CDR2 YDEGEE. The CDR3 totals 17 residues. Amplified TCR beta CDR3 regions derived from RNA transcripts. An initial round of RT-PCR targeting the TCR CDR3 relied on the HTBI primer set. TCRdb re-derived calls from the multiplex PCR reads in MiXCR, one entry per CDR3 protein. The sample lists 92,000 or so distinct CDR3 sequences; 51% were seen once.

This chain links TRBV5-8 with TRBJ2-2; D might be TRBD2 (6 bases). The sample comprised blood. This TCR was sampled from a woman between 40 and 55 years old with Graves' hyperthyroidism. CDR3 protein: CASSPLPMGGNTGELFF. Here the CDR3 DNA reads TGTGCCAGCAGCCCCCTCCCTATGGGGGGGAACACCGGGGAGCTGTTTTTT.